These 14 T cell receptor beta chains were all obtained from the same sample, sequenced in a study of Ad26.COV2.S vaccination and SARS-CoV-2 variants. Clones were sequenced by immunoSEQ multiplex PCR, and TCRdb holds only the in-frame ones, with some missing. The sample lists about 180,000 clones, around 85% seen once, with under 7.5% in the top ten. The sample consisted of peripheral blood, taken after recovery from COVID-19. Source of these receptors: a human donor who had recovered from COVID-19.

The chain is built from TRBV18 and TRBJ1-2; D gene unclear. This CDR3 has 14 amino acids. Germline lookup yields CDR1 KGHSH and CDR2 LQKENI. The V end lost 3 bases, the J end lost 6 bases, and 14 bases lay between the germline ends. This chain's CDR3 is CASSPFRVTDGYTF. CDR3 DNA sequence: TGTGCCAGCTCACCGTTTAGAGTTACGGATGGCTACACCTTC.

This clone was picked up a small number of times. The gene calls are TRBV7-8 and TRBJ2-1; 10 positions agree with TRBD1. The CDR3 sequence is 13 residues long. CDR1 and CDR2 (germline): SGHVS, FQNEAQ. With 10 bases clipped from V and 7 bases from J, the junction kept 7 bases outside the gene matches. CDR3 sequence: CATGGTGVNEQFF. The DNA of the CDR3 is TGTGCCACCGGGGGGACAGGGGTGAATGAGCAGTTCTTC.

The gene calls are TRBV9 and TRBJ2-2; tentatively, D is TRBD2 (6 bases). The germline CDR1 and CDR2 sequences are SGDLS and YYNGEE. V was trimmed by 4 bases and J by 6 bases, leaving 16 bases between them. This CDR3 region has 15 residues. This CDR3 is CASSPRLGVAGELFF. The CDR3 region has the DNA TGTGCCAGCAGCCCCCGACTAGGGGTGGCCGGGGAGCTGTTTTTT.

The chain couples TRBV7-9 to TRBJ1-4, with D unclear. V was pared by 6 bases and J by 6 bases, with 14 bases between. There are 14 residues in the CDR3. Germline V gene data show CDR1 as SEHNR and CDR2 as FQNEAQ (reference sequence). The CDR3 bases are TGTGCCAGCAGGAAAGGGTTAATTGATGAAAAACTGTTTTTT. Translation: CASRKGLIDEKLFF.

The V and J genes are TRBV11-3 and TRBJ2-1; D unclear. Germline V gene data show CDR1 as SGHNT and CDR2 as YENEEA. CDR3 size: 13 residues. With 3 bases removed from V and 7 bases from J, the gap between germline ends came to 10 bases. CDR3 residues: CASSFSSKNEQFF. The CDR3 coding sequence is TGTGCCAGCAGCTTTTCCTCTAAAAATGAGCAGTTCTTC.

J is TRBJ2-3 and V is TRBV6-5; 11 nucleotides align to TRBD2. Germline V lookup: CDR1 MNHEY, CDR2 SVGAGI. The CDR3 is made up of 14 amino acids. CDR3 nucleotide sequence: TGTGTTATTCCCGGCACTAGCGGGAGATATACGCAGTATTTT. Translating gives CVIPGTSGRYTQYF.

The chain is built from TRBV5-1 and TRBJ2-1; 12 bases line up with TRBD2. The J segment lost 8 bases and the V segment lost 0 bases, leaving 6 bases of the junction unmatched. The CDR3 runs 16 residues. Germline assignment: CDR1 SGHRS and CDR2 YFSETQ. The CDR3 is CASSLEGLAGWDEQFF. The CDR3 DNA is TGCGCCAGCAGCTTGGAGGGACTAGCGGGTTGGGATGAGCAGTTCTTC.

The sample holds a few counts of this clone. The chain employs TRBV20-1 and TRBJ2-7; D uncertain. Germline V CDR1 and CDR2: DFQATT, SNEGSKA (reference sequence). Trimming removed 7 bases at V and 4 bases at J, with 11 bases between. The CDR3 covers 11 residues. CDR3 bases: TGCAGTGTATTGCGAGTTTACGAGCAGTACTTC. The encoded protein is CSVLRVYEQYF.

V is TRBV6-6 and J is TRBJ2-1, with D possibly matching TRBD2 (6 bases). CDR1 is MNHNY, CDR2 SVGAGI, per germline (reference sequence). This CDR3 contains 15 residues. Between the trimmed V and J ends, which lost 6 bases and 2 bases, there was a span of 14 bases. DNA of the CDR3: TGTGCCAGCAGCCCTTTGCGGGGTACCTACAATGAGCAGTTCTTC. Protein product: CASSPLRGTYNEQFF.

The V and J genes are TRBV28 and TRBJ2-3; D gene uncertain. Germline V CDR1 and CDR2: MDHEN, SYDVKM. The V end was cut by 6 bases, the J end by 6 bases, with 10 bases between. This CDR3 has 12 residues. CDR3 coding DNA: TGTGCCAGCAGGGCCCTAGGGGATACGCAGTATTTT. This codes for CASRALGDTQYF. The complete variable domain, with remaining parts taken from reference TRBV28 and TRBJ2-3, reads DVKVTQSSRYLVKRTGEKVFLECVQDMDHENMFWYRQDPGLGLRLIYFSYDVKMKEKGDIPEGYSVSREKKERFSLILESASTNQTSMYLCASRALGDTQYFGPGTRLTVL.

This sequence joins TRBV19 and TRBJ2-2; 7 bases match TRBD1. The germline CDR1 and CDR2 sequences are LNHDA and SQIVND (reference sequence). V gave up 4 bases and J gave up 4 bases; unmatched junction bases: 12. The CDR3 has 17 residues. The CDR3 loop is CASSNDPTGISTGELFF. The DNA for the CDR3 is TGTGCCAGTAGTAACGACCCGACAGGGATCTCCACCGGGGAGCTGTTTTTT. Complete variable domain (other parts from reference TRBV19 and TRBJ2-2): DGGITQSPKYLFRKEGQNVTLSCEQNLNHDAMYWYRQDPGQGLRLIYYSQIVNDFQKGDIAEGYSVSREKKESFPLTVTSAQKNPTAFYLCASSNDPTGISTGELFFGEGSRLTVL.

The rearrangement uses TRBV7-2 and TRBJ2-7; 14 bases line up with TRBD2. V lost 5 bases and J lost 3; bases outside the gene matches: 12. The CDR3 is 18 amino acids. Germline CDR1 and CDR2: SGHTA and FQGNSA. DNA for the CDR3: TGTGCCAGCAGCCCGGGACTAGCGGGAGAGGAGGGGAGCTACGAGCAGTACTTC. It is translated as CASSPGLAGEEGSYEQYF.

The V call is TRBV12-2, the J call TRBJ1-3; TRBD1, the table's D call, was not compared with the DNA. TRBV12-2 is an annotated pseudogene. The CDR3 totals 15 residues. CDR3 nucleotide sequence: TGTGCAAGTCGCTTGCAGGGTTTGTCTGGAAACACCATATATTTT. This encodes CASRLQGLSGNTIYF.

Here the CDR3 DNA reads TGTGCCAGCAGCGTAGGCGACAGCTACGAGCAGTACTTC. This sequence encodes CASSVGDSYEQYF. The V call is TRBV9, the J call TRBJ2-7, with D tentatively TRBD1 (5 bases). V was cut by 0 bases and J by 3 bases, with 7 bases left in between. The V gene's germline CDR1 is SGDLS and CDR2 YYNGEE. The CDR3 length is 13 residues.